This T cell receptor beta chain was identified in a study of blood T cell repertoires in COVID-19. Overall study: Spain, Italy and the United States supplied samples that represented acute and convalescent COVID-19.

Germline CDR1 SGDLS, CDR2 YYNGEE. This CDR3 has 15 residues. V dropped 0 bases and J dropped 3; count of bases not matched to a gene: 5. Clones were sequenced by immunoSEQ multiplex PCR, and TCRdb holds only the in-frame ones, with some missing. Among about 160,000 clones listed, 75% to 90% were seen once. The specimen sequenced was peripheral blood. V usage is TRBV9 and J usage is TRBJ1-2, with TRBD1 matching over 7 bases. The sequence was obtained from a human donor with acute or convalescent COVID-19. The donor label of this sample is uncertain. CDR3 DNA sequence: TGTGCCAGCAGCGTAGATTGGGACAGCTACTATGGCTACACCTTC. Protein product: CASSVDWDSYYGYTF.